A single sample gave rise to the 32 T cell receptor beta chains below, sequenced in a study of blood T cell repertoires in COVID-19. Sequencing used immunoSEQ multiplex PCR; TCRdb keeps in-frame clones, though not all of them. This sample yields about 240,000 clones, of which 88% are seen a single time; 0.9% to 1% belongs to the top ten. Sample: peripheral blood. Receptors were obtained from a woman between 35 and 50 years old who had recovered from COVID-19.

The chain links TRBV7-9 to TRBJ2-1; tentative D call: TRBD2 (5 bases). The CDR3 is made up of 18 amino acids. Germline CDR1 and CDR2: SEHNR and FQNEAQ (reference sequence). V lost 2 bases to trimming and J lost 1 base, with 18 bases between them. CDR3 sequence (DNA): TGTGCCAGCAGCTTATTCCGCTCTAGCCTAATTTCCTACAATGAGCAGTTCTTC. Translated: CASSLFRSSLISYNEQFF.

J is TRBJ2-3 and V is TRBV7-2; 9 bases fit TRBD2. Unmatched junction bases numbered 8, after V lost 3 bases and J lost 7 bases. In germline, CDR1 is SGHTA, CDR2 FQGNSA. The CDR3 runs to 15 residues. CDR3 coding DNA: TGTGCCAGCAGCTTGTCTAGCGGGGACCCCAATACGCAGTATTTT. It yields the protein CASSLSSGDPNTQYF.

This clone was seen only once. This chain uses TRBV7-9 with TRBJ2-7, with a tentative D call TRBD1 (6 bases). The CDR3 has 13 residues. From germline, CDR1 is SEHNR and CDR2 FQNEAQ (reference sequence). Trimming cost V 4 bases and J 7 bases, with 14 bases left between them. CDR3 in DNA: TGTGCCAGCAGCTGGGCAGGGGTGGAGGAGCAGTACTTC. It translates to CASSWAGVEEQYF. Looking up the rest from reference TRBV7-9 and TRBJ2-7 gives the full variable domain: DTGVSQNPRHKITKRGQNVTFRCDPISEHNRLYWYRQTLGQGPEFLTYFQNEAQLEKSRLLSDRFSAERPKGSFSTLEIQRTEQGDSAMYLCASSWAGVEEQYFGPGTRLTVT.

The chain carries TRBV30 and TRBJ1-2; the D gene is possibly TRBD1 (6 bases). CDR1 GTSNPN and CDR2 SVGIG come from the germline V gene (reference sequence). This CDR3 is built from 15 residues. Between the trimmed V and J ends, which lost 1 base and 0 bases, there was a span of 12 bases. The CDR3 DNA follows: TGTGCCTGGAGTGCGACAGGCAGAACTAACTATGGCTACACCTTC. Amino acid sequence: CAWSATGRTNYGYTF.

The gene calls are TRBV6-5 and TRBJ1-2, with 7 bases lining up with TRBD1. This CDR3 is 16 amino acids long. Trimming removed 2 bases from V and 4 bases from J; junction bases left unmatched: 10. The V gene's germline CDR1 is MNHEY and CDR2 SVGAGI. In DNA form, the CDR3 reads TGTGCCAGCAGTTACCGTTTTACAGGGGCCGGCTATGGCTACACCTTC. It translates to CASSYRFTGAGYGYTF.

CDR3 sequence reads: CAWSPGQINQPQHF. The CDR3 DNA reads as TGTGCCTGGAGCCCGGGACAGATAAATCAGCCCCAGCATTTT. The V gene is TRBV30, the J gene TRBJ1-5, with 7 bases matching TRBD1. V lost 3 bases and J lost 4; bases outside the gene matches: 6. Per germline, CDR1 GTSNPN and CDR2 SVGIG (reference sequence). This CDR3 spans 14 amino acids.

The V and J genes are TRBV7-3 and TRBJ2-2, with D possibly being TRBD2 (6 bases). The germline CDR1 and CDR2 sequences are SGHTA and FQGTGA. This CDR3 spans 15 amino acids. V shed 2 bases and J shed 1 base, with 8 bases lying between them. CDR3 DNA: TGTGCCAGCAGCTTATACGGGAGGAACACCGGGGAGCTGTTTTTT. This codes for CASSLYGRNTGELFF.

The rearrangement joins TRBV19 to TRBJ1-1; no clear D. In germline, CDR1 is LNHDA, CDR2 SQIVND (reference sequence). This CDR3 spans 17 amino acids. V was shortened by 3 bases and J by 0 bases, with 17 bases between the two germline ends. In DNA form, the CDR3 reads TGTGCCAGTAGTATGGGTGTCGGGTCTCGCATGAACACTGAAGCTTTCTTT. Translating gives CASSMGVGSRMNTEAFF.

The genes are TRBV6-2 or TRBV6-3 and TRBJ1-4; no clear D gene. The CDR3 runs to 15 residues. Between the trimmed V and J ends, which lost 5 bases and 2 bases, there was a span of 12 bases. Looked up from germline, CDR1 is MNHEY and CDR2 is SVGEGT. The CDR3 DNA reads as TGTGCCAGCAGTCCGCGAGGGTTCACTAATGAAAAACTGTTTTTT. The encoded protein is CASSPRGFTNEKLFF.

This chain uses TRBV2 with TRBJ1-2; possibly TRBD1 for D (6 bases). There are 14 residues in the CDR3. Germline V gene data show CDR1 as SNHLY and CDR2 as FYNNEI. Trimming cost V 6 bases and J 4 bases, with 15 bases left between them. This CDR3 reads CASRRGATPYGYTF. The CDR3, as DNA: TGTGCCAGCAGGCGGGGGGCGACACCCTATGGCTACACCTTC.

The chain recombines TRBV19 with TRBJ2-1; 9 bases are a match to TRBD2. Looked up from germline, CDR1 is LNHDA and CDR2 is SQIVND (reference sequence). CDR3 length equals 15 residues. V shed 2 bases and J 5 bases; nucleotides not matched to a gene: 4. The CDR3 DNA is TGTGCCAGTAGTATAATGGCTAGCGGGGACAATGAGCAGTTCTTC. Encoded protein: CASSIMASGDNEQFF.

The CDR3 protein is CASSVHGGLRETQYF. The DNA of the CDR3 is TGTGCCAGCAGCGTTCATGGCGGGTTAAGAGAGACCCAGTACTTC. The genes are TRBV5-4 and TRBJ2-5, with a tentative D call TRBD2 (5 bases). The CDR3 runs to 15 residues. Trimming pared 4 bases from V and 4 bases from J, leaving 17 bases between. CDR1 is SGHNT and CDR2 is YYREEE in the germline V gene (reference sequence).

The rearrangement links TRBV5-6 to TRBJ2-2; 7 nucleotides agree with TRBD2. Germline CDR1 and CDR2: SGHDT and YYEEEE. V lost 1 base, J lost 4 bases, and 7 bases stayed unmatched. The CDR3 covers 16 residues. CDR3 bases: TGTGCCAGCAGCTTGAGTTGGCTAGCGGCCACCGGGGAGCTGTTTTTT. It yields the protein CASSLSWLAATGELFF.

In DNA, the CDR3 is TGCAGCGTTGATCGGGGGTCGGACTATGGCTACACCTTC. It specifies CSVDRGSDYGYTF. The chain joins TRBV29-1 to TRBJ1-2; D is perhaps TRBD1 (5 bases). With 3 bases removed from V and 3 bases from J, the gap between germline ends came to 11 bases. The germline CDR1 and CDR2 sequences are SQVTM and ANQGSEA. The length of the CDR3 is 13 residues.

In its sample, this clone was seen a few times. The J gene is TRBJ1-2, the V gene TRBV27; 8 bases are shared with TRBD1. The CDR3 is 14 amino acids. Germline V gene sequence: CDR1 MNHEY, CDR2 SMNVEV (reference sequence). V trimming: 6 bases; J trimming: 4 bases; junction bases outside the gene matches: 7. Here the CDR3 reads CASSPRGLGYGYTF. CDR3 nucleotides: TGTGCCAGCAGCCCCAGGGGGCTTGGCTATGGCTACACCTTC.

This sequence joins TRBV11-3 and TRBJ2-1, with D uncertain. This CDR3 comprises 13 residues. V lost 2 bases to trimming and J lost 6 bases, with 8 bases between them. In germline, CDR1 is SGHNT, CDR2 YENEEA. This chain's CDR3 is CASSLPEANEQFF. CDR3 DNA sequence: TGTGCCAGCAGCTTACCCGAGGCCAATGAGCAGTTCTTC.

This clone appeared a single time. The chain couples TRBV5-4 to TRBJ1-2, with 9 bases fitting TRBD1. CDR1 SGHNT and CDR2 YYREEE come from the germline V gene (reference sequence). The CDR3 is made up of 15 amino acids. The trim removed 5 bases at V and 2 bases at J, leaving 7 bases unmatched. The CDR3 reads CASRDPGTGNYGYTF. CDR3 nucleotides: TGTGCCAGCAGGGACCCCGGGACAGGGAACTATGGCTACACCTTC.

This CDR3 reads CASSLIGAGAGYEQYF. The CDR3 DNA follows: TGTGCCAGCAGTTTAATCGGGGCGGGAGCGGGGTACGAGCAGTACTTC. The chain is built from TRBV27 and TRBJ2-7; 7 nucleotides align to TRBD2. The CDR3 has 16 amino acids. With 2 bases clipped from V and 4 bases from J, the junction kept 11 bases outside the gene matches. The germline V gene encodes CDR1 MNHEY and CDR2 SMNVEV (reference sequence).

The V and J genes are TRBV6-5 and TRBJ2-1; weak D call: TRBD1 (6 bases). V was pared by 0 bases and J by 1 base, with 7 bases between. Germline CDR1 is MNHEY and CDR2 is SVGAGI. There are 15 residues in the CDR3. The chain's CDR3 is CASSYSQGSYNEQFF. As DNA, the CDR3 is TGTGCCAGCAGTTACTCACAGGGTTCCTACAATGAGCAGTTCTTC.

The rearrangement links TRBV6-4 to TRBJ2-2, with D possibly matching TRBD2 (6 bases). Trimming left V 0 bases short and J 0 bases short, with 14 bases between. The CDR3 is 18 amino acids. Germline CDR1 is MRHNA and CDR2 is SNTAGT. The DNA of the CDR3 is TGTGCCAGCAGTGACTCGTTCGGGCGGGGCGCGAACACCGGGGAGCTGTTTTTT. It translates to CASSDSFGRGANTGELFF.

The J gene is TRBJ1-5, the V gene TRBV6-1; 11 positions agree with TRBD1. The CDR3 has 16 residues. With 2 bases clipped from V and 9 bases from J, the junction kept 9 bases outside the gene matches. Germline CDR1 is MNHNS and CDR2 is SASEGT. The CDR3 DNA is TGTGCCAGCAGTGAACAGGGACAGGGGGGGGTCCGGCCCCAGCATTTT. The encoded protein is CASSEQGQGGVRPQHF.

CDR3 coding DNA: TGTGCCAGCAGTCCTATAGCGGGAGGGCCCGATACGCAGTATTTT. Translating gives CASSPIAGGPDTQYF. This sequence joins TRBV9 and TRBJ2-3, with 11 bases that match TRBD2. J was trimmed by 6 bases and V by 5 bases; bases with no gene match: 8. CDR1 SGDLS and CDR2 YYNGEE come from the germline V gene. The CDR3 contains 15 residues.

Only one count was recorded for this clone. The rearrangement uses TRBV3-1 (or the pseudogene TRBV3-2) and TRBJ1-2, with D tentatively TRBD1 (5 bases). The length of the CDR3 is 11 residues. V gave up 4 bases and J gave up 8 bases, with 8 bases separating them. Per germline, CDR1 LGHDT and CDR2 YNNKEL (reference sequence). The CDR3 nucleotides are TGTGCCAGCAGCCTCAGGGCCGGCTACACCTTC. It is translated as CASSLRAGYTF.

The chain links TRBV29-1 to TRBJ2-5, with 7 nucleotides matching TRBD1. Germline CDR1 is SQVTM and CDR2 is ANQGSEA. After removal of 7 bases from V and 7 bases from J, the junction contained 9 bases not matched to a gene. The CDR3 is 12 amino acids. The CDR3 DNA reads TGCAGCGCCGTTAGGGGGCTAGGGACCCAGTACTTC. Its protein product is CSAVRGLGTQYF.

The V gene is TRBV5-1, the J gene TRBJ2-5, with D possibly TRBD1 on 6 matching bases. Trimming pared 3 bases from V and 7 bases from J, leaving 19 bases between. This CDR3 region has 15 residues. Germline assignment: CDR1 SGHRS and CDR2 YFSETQ. For the CDR3, the DNA is TGCGCCAGCAGCTGGGGGACATCGGGGACCGGGACCCAGTACTTC. Its translation is CASSWGTSGTGTQYF.

This clone was seen a single time. V usage is TRBV19 and J usage is TRBJ1-4, with a weak D call TRBD1 (5 bases). Germline V gene data show CDR1 as LNHDA and CDR2 as SQIVND (reference sequence). Trimming stripped 3 bases from V and 7 bases from J, with 15 bases between. This CDR3 has 15 amino acids. The CDR3 is CASSISGTGGEKLFF. DNA for the CDR3: TGTGCCAGTAGTATTTCCGGGACGGGAGGTGAAAAACTGTTTTTT.

V gene TRBV6-2 or TRBV6-3 combines with J gene TRBJ1-5; 7 bases match TRBD1. The germline CDR1 and CDR2 sequences are MNHEY and SVGEGT. The length of the CDR3 is 17 residues. Trimming cost V 6 bases and J 0 bases; bases outside gene matches: 11. DNA of the CDR3: TGTGCCAGCAGCCCTTGGCACAGGGGCCTTAGCAATCAGCCCCAGCATTTT. Translating gives CASSPWHRGLSNQPQHF.

J is TRBJ1-4 and V is TRBV25-1; D uncertain. CDR3 length: 12 amino acids. Germline CDR1 is MGHDK and CDR2 is SYGVNS. Trimming pared 1 base from V and 13 bases from J, leaving 10 bases between. CDR3: CASSESRLLLFF. CDR3 DNA sequence: TGTGCCAGCAGTGAATCGCGCCTCCTACTGTTTTTT.

The sample holds a few counts of this clone. The chain has TRBV30 and TRBJ1-1, with D hard to call. Trimming took off 3 bases at V and 5 bases at J, with 10 bases between the two ends. The CDR3 has 12 amino acids. CDR1 and CDR2 from the germline V gene are GTSNPN and SVGIG (reference sequence). Here the CDR3 DNA reads TGTGCCTGGAGCCCCTCCAGGACTGAAGCTTTCTTT. It translates to CAWSPSRTEAFF.

The chain links TRBV19 to TRBJ2-5, with 7 bases matching TRBD2. V was pared by 5 bases and J by 5 bases, with 11 bases of the junction left unmatched. Germline V gene data show CDR1 as LNHDA and CDR2 as SQIVND (reference sequence). There are 15 residues in the CDR3. CDR3 nucleotide sequence: TGTGCCAGTAGTGATGCGGGAGCCCCGGGGGAGACCCAGTACTTC. This gives the protein CASSDAGAPGETQYF.

V gene TRBV10-3 combines with J gene TRBJ2-2; 10 positions agree with TRBD2. This CDR3 is built from 18 residues. CDR1 ENHRY and CDR2 SYGVKD come from the germline V gene. The V segment lost 4 bases and the J segment 0 bases; nucleotides outside the gene matches: 8. In nucleotides, the CDR3 is TGTGCCATCAGTGGCAGCGGGCTAGCGGGAGCGAACACCGGGGAGCTGTTTTTT. Protein product: CAISGSGLAGANTGELFF.

This chain links TRBV5-1 with TRBJ2-1; tentatively, D is TRBD2 (6 bases). Between the trimmed V and J ends, which lost 0 bases and 3 bases, there was a span of 13 bases. Germline V CDR1 and CDR2: SGHRS, YFSETQ. The CDR3 has 16 amino acids. The CDR3 nucleotides are TGCGCCAGCAGCTTGGCCGGGTGGAGGGACTACAATGAGCAGTTCTTC. Translation: CASSLAGWRDYNEQFF.